This TCR beta chain came from a study of blood T cell repertoires in COVID-19. This clone was detected only once. The data were produced by immunoSEQ multiplex PCR, yet TCRdb's version contains in-frame clones alone and is incomplete. The sample includes 360,000 or so clones, approximately 89% of them seen just once. The clonotype originates from a woman aged 30 to 39 who had recovered from COVID-19. Material: PBMCs or T cells enriched from blood (not recorded which).

This CDR3 is CASRAGQEDGYTF. The CDR3 DNA reads as TGCGCCAGCAGGGCAGGACAAGAAGATGGCTACACCTTC. The chain combines TRBV5-1 with TRBJ1-2; perhaps TRBD1 as D (5 bases). The V gene lost 5 bases and the J gene lost 6 bases, with 14 bases spanning the gap. The CDR3 loop spans 13 amino acids. Germline loops: CDR1 SGHRS, CDR2 YFSETQ.